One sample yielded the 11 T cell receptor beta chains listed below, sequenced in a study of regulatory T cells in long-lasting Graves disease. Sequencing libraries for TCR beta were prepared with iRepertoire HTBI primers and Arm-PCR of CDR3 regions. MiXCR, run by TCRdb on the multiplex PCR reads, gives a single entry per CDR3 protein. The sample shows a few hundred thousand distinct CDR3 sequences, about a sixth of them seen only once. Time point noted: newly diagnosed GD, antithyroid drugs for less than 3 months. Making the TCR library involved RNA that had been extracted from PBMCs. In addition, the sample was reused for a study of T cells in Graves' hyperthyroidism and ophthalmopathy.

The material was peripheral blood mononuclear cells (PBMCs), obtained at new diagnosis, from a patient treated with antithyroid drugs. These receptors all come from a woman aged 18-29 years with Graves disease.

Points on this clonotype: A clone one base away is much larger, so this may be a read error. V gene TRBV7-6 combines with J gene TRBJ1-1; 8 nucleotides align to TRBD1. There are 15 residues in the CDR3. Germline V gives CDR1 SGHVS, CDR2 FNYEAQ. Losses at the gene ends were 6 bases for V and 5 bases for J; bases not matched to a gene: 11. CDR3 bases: TGTGCCAGCAGTAACCGCCGGGACAGGACTACTGAAGCTTTCTTT. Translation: CASSNRRDRTTEAFF.

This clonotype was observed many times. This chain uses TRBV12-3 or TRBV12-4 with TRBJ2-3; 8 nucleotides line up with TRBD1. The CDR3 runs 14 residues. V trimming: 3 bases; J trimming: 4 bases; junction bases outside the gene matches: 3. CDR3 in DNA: TGTGCCAGCAGTTTTGGACAGGGAGCAGATACGCAGTATTTT. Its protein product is CASSFGQGADTQYF.

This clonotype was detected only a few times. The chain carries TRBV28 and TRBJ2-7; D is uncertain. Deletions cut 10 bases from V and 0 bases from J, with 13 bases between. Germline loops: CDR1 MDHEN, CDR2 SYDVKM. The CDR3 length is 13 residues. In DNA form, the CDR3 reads TGTGCCACGCTTGACGGTTCCTCCTACGAGCAGTACTTC. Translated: CATLDGSSYEQYF.

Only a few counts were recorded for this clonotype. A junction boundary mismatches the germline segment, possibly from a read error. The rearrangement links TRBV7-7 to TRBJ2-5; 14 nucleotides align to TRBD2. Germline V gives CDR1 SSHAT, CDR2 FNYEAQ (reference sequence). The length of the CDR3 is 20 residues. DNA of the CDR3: TGTGCTAGCAGCTTAGCTAAAATCGGACTAGCGGGAGGAAATCAGGAGACCCAGTACTTC. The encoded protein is CASSLAKIGLAGGNQETQYF.

CDR3 DNA: TGTGCCAGCAGCATCAGGGGGGGCATTCAGTACTTC. This translates into CASSIRGGIQYF. V is TRBV7-9 and J is TRBJ2-4, with D tentatively TRBD1 or TRBD2 (7 bases each). CDR1 is SEHNR, CDR2 FQNEAQ, per germline (reference sequence). Trimming stripped 5 bases from V and 9 bases from J, with 11 bases between. This CDR3 has 12 residues.

CDR3 nucleotides: TGCAGTGCTAGAGAAATAGCGGGGGTCGGCGGGGAGCTGTTTTTT. Translated: CSAREIAGVGGELFF. The rearrangement links TRBV20-1 to TRBJ2-2; 9 nucleotides agree with TRBD2. The CDR3 spans 15 residues. The J segment lost 7 bases and the V segment lost 0 bases, leaving 6 bases of the junction unmatched. Germline CDR1 DFQATT, CDR2 SNEGSKA (reference sequence).

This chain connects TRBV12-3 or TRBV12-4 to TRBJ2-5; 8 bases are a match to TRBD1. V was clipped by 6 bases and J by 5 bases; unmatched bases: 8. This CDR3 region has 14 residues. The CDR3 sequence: CASRFRGLGETQYF. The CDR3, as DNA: TGTGCCAGCAGGTTCAGGGGGCTAGGGGAGACCCAGTACTTC.

This CDR3 is CASSLRGGVETQYF. CDR3 in DNA: TGCGCCAGCAGCCTCCGAGGTGGGGTAGAGACCCAGTACTTC. V usage is TRBV5-1 and J usage is TRBJ2-5; the D is unclear. The CDR3 loop spans 14 amino acids. CDR1 is SGHRS, CDR2 YFSETQ, per germline. The V and J ends lost 4 bases and 4 bases respectively, with 14 bases between them.

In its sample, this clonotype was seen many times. CDR3 loop: CASSLGWGQKTSYGYTF. The CDR3 coding sequence is TGTGCCAGCAGCTTAGGGTGGGGCCAGAAGACTTCCTATGGCTACACCTTC. The chain uses TRBV11-2 and TRBJ1-2, with D possibly TRBD1 on 5 matching bases. The CDR3 is 17 residues long. Per the germline V gene, CDR1 is SGHAT and CDR2 is FQNNGV. Between the trimmed V and J ends, which lost 1 base and 4 bases, there was a span of 19 bases.

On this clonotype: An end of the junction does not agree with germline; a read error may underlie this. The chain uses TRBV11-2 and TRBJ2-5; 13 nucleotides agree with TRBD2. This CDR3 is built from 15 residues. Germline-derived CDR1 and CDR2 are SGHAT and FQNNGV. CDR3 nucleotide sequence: TGCGCCAGCAGCCAAGATCTGGGACTAGCGGGAAGACAGTACTTC. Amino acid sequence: CASSQDLGLAGRQYF.

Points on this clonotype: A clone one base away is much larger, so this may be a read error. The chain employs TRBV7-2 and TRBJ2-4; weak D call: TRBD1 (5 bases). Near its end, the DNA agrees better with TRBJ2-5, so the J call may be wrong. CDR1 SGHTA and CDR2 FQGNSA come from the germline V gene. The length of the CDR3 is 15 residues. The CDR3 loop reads CASSSTTRGPETQYF. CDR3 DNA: TGTGCCAGCAGCTCCACGACAAGGGGTCCAGAGACCCAGTACTTC.